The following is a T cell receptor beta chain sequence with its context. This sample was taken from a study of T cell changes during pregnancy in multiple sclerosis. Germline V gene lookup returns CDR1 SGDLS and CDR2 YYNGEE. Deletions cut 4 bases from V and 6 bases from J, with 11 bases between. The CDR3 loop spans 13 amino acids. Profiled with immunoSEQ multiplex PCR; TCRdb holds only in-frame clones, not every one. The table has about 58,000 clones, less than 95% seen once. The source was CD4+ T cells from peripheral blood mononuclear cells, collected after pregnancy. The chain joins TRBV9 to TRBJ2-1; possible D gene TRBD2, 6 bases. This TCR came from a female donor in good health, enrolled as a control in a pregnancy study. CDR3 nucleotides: TGTGCCAGCAGCCCCCGGAGGGGCAATGAGCAGTTCTTC. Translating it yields CASSPRRGNEQFF.